Below, 29 T cell receptor beta chains from the same sample are listed, as sequenced in a study of OX40 agonist ivuxolimab in advanced cancers. Clones were read by immunoSEQ multiplex PCR, and TCRdb kept only the in-frame ones, dropping some. The sample shows more than 80,000 clones, 85% to 95% of them seen only once. Specimen: CD4+ or CD8+ T cells sorted from blood, collected in a trial of the OX40 agonist ivuxolimab. Receptors originate from an adult with an advanced solid tumor such as melanoma, head and neck, liver or kidney cancer.

DNA for the CDR3: TGTGCCAGCAGTGGACAGGGGGGGTTAGCTAACTATGGCTACACCTTC. It codes for CASSGQGGLANYGYTF. The genes are TRBV9 and TRBJ1-2; 10 bases fit TRBD1. In germline, CDR1 is SGDLS, CDR2 YYNGEE. The CDR3 is 16 amino acids. The V gene end was trimmed by 5 bases and the J gene end by 0 bases; junction bases not matched to a gene: 7.

The chain carries TRBV11-2 and TRBJ1-1, with D possibly TRBD1 on 5 matching bases. Germline loops: CDR1 SGHAT, CDR2 FQNNGV. V dropped 2 bases and J dropped 4 bases, with 11 bases sitting between them. This CDR3 region has 14 residues. The CDR3 loop reads CASSLLRDLTEAFF. The CDR3 coding sequence is TGTGCCAGCAGCTTACTCCGGGACCTCACTGAAGCTTTCTTT. The full variable domain, its missing parts supplied by reference TRBV11-2 and TRBJ1-1, is EAGVAQSPRYKIIEKRQSVAFWCNPISGHATLYWYQQILGQGPKLLIQFQNNGVVDDSQLPKDRFSAERLKGVDSTLKIQPAKLEDSAVYLCASSLLRDLTEAFFGQGTRLTVV.

CDR3 DNA sequence: TGTGCCAGCAGCTTTTATAGCGGGAAGACAGATACGCAGTATTTT. Amino acid sequence: CASSFYSGKTDTQYF. The genes are TRBV7-2 and TRBJ2-3, with TRBD2 matching 8 bases. Germline CDR1 and CDR2: SGHTA and FQGNSA. The CDR3 runs to 15 residues. Losses at the gene ends were 3 bases for V and 3 bases for J; bases not matched to a gene: 5.

J is TRBJ2-2 and V is TRBV19; D gene ambiguous. Germline V gene sequence: CDR1 LNHDA, CDR2 SQIVND (reference sequence). CDR3 length: 13 residues. V was pared by 3 bases and J by 1 base, with 3 bases between. The chain's CDR3 is CASSMVNTGELFF. The DNA of the CDR3 is TGTGCCAGTAGTATGGTGAACACCGGGGAGCTGTTTTTT.

V gene TRBV20-1 combines with J gene TRBJ1-5, with D unresolved. The ends were cut back, 5 bases at V and 4 bases at J, with 3 bases in the middle. The germline CDR1 and CDR2 sequences are DFQATT and SNEGSKA (reference sequence). The CDR3 is made up of 10 amino acids. The CDR3 loop reads CSALNQPQHF. The CDR3 DNA is TGCAGTGCTCTTAATCAGCCCCAGCATTTT.

The J gene is TRBJ2-1, the V gene TRBV6-5, with D unresolved. The CDR3 contains 13 residues. The germline CDR1 and CDR2 sequences are MNHEY and SVGAGI. With 2 bases removed from V and 7 bases from J, the gap between germline ends came to 9 bases. The CDR3 DNA reads TGTGCCAGCAGTTACCTCAATCGGAATGAGCAGTTCTTC. It encodes CASSYLNRNEQFF.

The chain uses TRBV15 and TRBJ1-6; the D gene is possibly TRBD1 (6 bases). This CDR3 spans 18 amino acids. From germline, CDR1 is LNHNV and CDR2 YYDKDF (reference sequence). With 0 bases removed from V and 7 bases from J, the gap between germline ends came to 19 bases. Here the CDR3 reads CATSRDLGGAPRNSPLHF. In DNA, the CDR3 is TGTGCCACCAGCAGAGATCTCGGGGGGGCGCCCCGGAATTCACCCCTCCACTTT.

The rearrangement links TRBV7-9 to TRBJ2-1; D gene ambiguous. The CDR3 has 13 amino acids. Germline CDR1 and CDR2: SEHNR and FQNEAQ (reference sequence). V dropped 4 bases and J dropped 6 bases, with 10 bases sitting between them. The CDR3 reads CASSSYALNEQFF. The CDR3 coding sequence is TGTGCCAGCAGCTCCTACGCCCTCAATGAGCAGTTCTTC.

This chain connects TRBV30 to TRBJ1-1; unclear D gene. The germline gives CDR1 GTSNPN, CDR2 SVGIG (reference sequence). Trimming cost V 5 bases and J 1 base, with 8 bases left between them. The CDR3 totals 12 residues. CDR3: CAWGYPNTEAFF. For the CDR3, the DNA is TGTGCCTGGGGTTACCCGAACACTGAAGCTTTCTTT.

The V gene is TRBV7-2, the J gene TRBJ1-5, with D perhaps TRBD1 (5 bases). The CDR3 has 15 amino acids. Trimming removed 3 bases from V and 0 bases from J, with 9 bases in between. Germline CDR1 is SGHTA and CDR2 is FQGNSA. The CDR3 sequence is CASSLDTDSNQPQHF. The CDR3 nucleotides read TGTGCCAGCAGCTTGGACACCGATAGCAATCAGCCCCAGCATTTT.

The rearrangement joins TRBV7-9 to TRBJ1-5; TRBD1 is a possible D gene (6 bases). Germline CDR1 reads SEHNR; CDR2 reads FQNEAQ (reference sequence). The ends were cut back, 4 bases at V and 3 bases at J, with 13 bases in the middle. The CDR3 is 15 residues long. The CDR3 nucleotides are TGTGCCAGCAGCTCCACAGGGTTGGACAATCAGCCCCAGCATTTT. It yields the protein CASSSTGLDNQPQHF.

The chain recombines TRBV7-3 with TRBJ2-2, with D uncertain. The V end was cut by 2 bases, the J end by 4 bases, with 8 bases between. Germline CDR1 SGHTA, CDR2 FQGTGA. The CDR3 has 14 residues. The CDR3 here is CASSLYGLTGELFF. The CDR3 DNA follows: TGTGCCAGCAGCTTATACGGCCTCACCGGGGAGCTGTTTTTT. Based on the CDR3 plus reference TRBV7-3 and TRBJ2-2, the full variable domain is GAGVSQTPSNKVTEKGKYVELRCDPISGHTALYWYRQSLGQGPEFLIYFQGTGAADDSGLPNDRFFAVRPEGSVSTLKIQRTERGDSAVYLCASSLYGLTGELFFGEGSRLTVL.

V is TRBV28 and J is TRBJ2-1; D not resolved. The CDR3 runs to 14 residues. Looked up from germline, CDR1 is MDHEN and CDR2 is SYDVKM. The germline V and J ends were trimmed by 9 bases and 4 bases, with 16 bases remaining between them. The CDR3 DNA reads TGTGCCAGTGGCGGTGAGGCGCTATACAATGAGCAGTTCTTC. Translated, it gives CASGGEALYNEQFF. Drawing the rest from reference TRBV28 and TRBJ2-1, the complete variable domain is DVKVTQSSRYLVKRTGEKVFLECVQDMDHENMFWYRQDPGLGLRLIYFSYDVKMKEKGDIPEGYSVSREKKERFSLILESASTNQTSMYLCASGGEALYNEQFFGPGTRLTVL.

J is TRBJ2-3 and V is TRBV9, with D uncertain. The V gene lost 0 bases and the J gene lost 3 bases, with 8 bases spanning the gap. CDR3 length: 14 amino acids. Germline loops: CDR1 SGDLS, CDR2 YYNGEE. DNA for the CDR3: TGTGCCAGCAGCGTAGCCGACCGTACAGATACGCAGTATTTT. Residues: CASSVADRTDTQYF. The variable domain in full, with the rest retrieved from reference TRBV9 and TRBJ2-3, is DSGVTQTPKHLITATGQRVTLRCSPRSGDLSVYWYQQSLDQGLQFLIQYYNGEERAKGNILERFSAQQFPDLHSELNLSSLELGDSALYFCASSVADRTDTQYFGPGTRLTVL.

The rearrangement uses TRBV5-1 and TRBJ1-5; 9 nucleotides line up with TRBD1. This CDR3 region has 16 residues. Germline V gene data show CDR1 as SGHRS and CDR2 as YFSETQ. Trimming took 4 bases from V and 1 from J; bases not matched to a gene: 6. In nucleotides, the CDR3 is TGCGCCAGCAGCCTGACCGGGACAGGGAGCAATCAGCCCCAGCATTTT. Translation: CASSLTGTGSNQPQHF.

The chain combines TRBV5-1 with TRBJ1-5, with TRBD1 matching over 7 bases. The CDR3 loop spans 15 amino acids. The trim removed 3 bases at V and 3 bases at J, leaving 6 bases unmatched. Germline CDR1 reads SGHRS; CDR2 reads YFSETQ. The CDR3 sequence is CASSSGTDSNQPQHF. The DNA of the CDR3 is TGCGCCAGCAGCTCTGGGACAGACTCCAATCAGCCCCAGCATTTT.

V usage is TRBV6-5 and J usage is TRBJ2-1; 9 bases match TRBD2. This CDR3 spans 15 amino acids. V was pared by 6 bases and J by 2 bases, with 5 bases of the junction left unmatched. The germline gives CDR1 MNHEY, CDR2 SVGAGI. The CDR3 is CASRQVAGAYNEQFF. CDR3 nucleotide sequence: TGTGCCAGCAGGCAAGTAGCGGGAGCCTACAATGAGCAGTTCTTC.

The V and J genes are TRBV19 and TRBJ1-5; 8 nucleotides agree with TRBD1. The germline V gene has CDR1 LNHDA and CDR2 SQIVND (reference sequence). This CDR3 is built from 15 residues. J was trimmed by 5 bases and V by 6 bases; bases with no gene match: 9. CDR3 region: CASRGTGPSYQPQHF. In nucleotides, the CDR3 is TGTGCCAGTAGGGGGACAGGACCCTCCTATCAGCCCCAGCATTTT.

The V call is TRBV28, the J call TRBJ1-2; tentative D call: TRBD1 (5 bases). The CDR3 consists of 17 residues. V was pared by 6 bases and J by 3 bases, with 23 bases between. Germline V CDR1 and CDR2: MDHEN, SYDVKM. In nucleotides, the CDR3 is TGTGCCAGCAGCCCGGCTCGAGTTTGGAGCAGGGACTATGGCTACACCTTC. This sequence encodes CASSPARVWSRDYGYTF.

The chain recombines TRBV18 with TRBJ2-2, with D possibly TRBD2 on 5 matching bases. Germline CDR1 and CDR2: KGHSH and LQKENI. V was pared by 6 bases and J by 0 bases, with 11 bases between. This CDR3 comprises 15 residues. DNA for the CDR3: TGTGCCAGCTCCCCGATGACTACGAACACCGGGGAGCTGTTTTTT. It encodes CASSPMTTNTGELFF.

V usage is TRBV10-3 and J usage is TRBJ2-5; 7 bases are a match to TRBD1. V lost 6 bases, J lost 5 bases, and 6 bases stayed unmatched. The CDR3 consists of 13 residues. Germline V gene sequence: CDR1 ENHRY, CDR2 SYGVKD. This CDR3 reads CAIRGTGDETQYF. CDR3 bases: TGTGCCATCAGGGGTACAGGGGACGAGACCCAGTACTTC.

The CDR3 DNA is TGTGCCAGCAGTTTAAACCCCAACGGGGCCTACGAGCAGTACTTC. It translates to CASSLNPNGAYEQYF. The chain is built from TRBV28 and TRBJ2-7; D is possibly TRBD2 (5 bases). V was clipped by 2 bases and J by 2 bases, with 13 bases between them. CDR3 length: 15 amino acids. Per germline, CDR1 MDHEN and CDR2 SYDVKM.

This rearrangement joins TRBV23-1 to TRBJ2-1; tentatively, D is TRBD2 (7 bases). TRBV23-1 is treated as an ORF (open reading frame) with a function not yet certain. Trimming cost V 2 bases and J 4 bases, with 12 bases left between them. CDR3 length: 15 amino acids. The CDR3 DNA reads TGCGCCAGCAGTCAAGAGGGGGGGAATTACAATGAGCAGTTCTTC. Translating gives CASSQEGGNYNEQFF.

The J gene is TRBJ2-5, the V gene TRBV2; D might be TRBD2 (6 bases). CDR3 length equals 13 residues. Trimming cost V 3 bases and J 5 bases, with 10 bases left between them. Germline assignment: CDR1 SNHLY and CDR2 FYNNEI. In nucleotides, the CDR3 is TGTGCCAGCAGTGAGGGAGGATTTGAGACCCAGTACTTC. As protein: CASSEGGFETQYF. The complete variable domain, with remaining parts taken from reference TRBV2 and TRBJ2-5, reads EPEVTQTPSHQVTQMGQEVILRCVPISNHLYFYWYRQILGQKVEFLVSFYNNEISEKSEIFDDQFSVERPDGSNFTLKIRSTKLEDSAMYFCASSEGGFETQYFGPGTRLLVL.

About this clone: Different DNA sequences within this sample yield the same CDR3. This chain's CDR3 is CASSRNTEAFF. As DNA, the CDR3 is TGTGCCAGCAGCCGGAACACTGAAGCTTTCTTT. The rearrangement uses TRBV11-3 and TRBJ1-1; unclear D gene. V was shortened by 5 bases and J by 1 base, with 2 bases between the two germline ends. Germline V gene lookup returns CDR1 SGHNT and CDR2 YENEEA. The CDR3 contains 11 residues.

V gene TRBV19 combines with J gene TRBJ2-3; maybe TRBD1 (5 bases). The germline gives CDR1 LNHDA, CDR2 SQIVND (reference sequence). This CDR3 has 15 amino acids. V was shortened by 3 bases and J by 6 bases, with 16 bases between the two germline ends. In nucleotides, the CDR3 is TGTGCCAGTAGTATCGTCGACAGTCCGCTCGATACGCAGTATTTT. Translation gives CASSIVDSPLDTQYF.

The rearrangement links TRBV11-3 to TRBJ1-5; a weak D match, TRBD1 (5 bases). Trimming removed 8 bases from V and 7 bases from J, with 18 bases in between. This CDR3 region has 14 residues. CDR1 is SGHNT and CDR2 is YENEEA in the germline V gene. As DNA, the CDR3 is TGTGCCAGCGGGGCCGACAGTATTGGGCAGCCCCAGCATTTT. It is translated as CASGADSIGQPQHF.

This clone was observed once. The gene calls are TRBV6-5 and TRBJ1-2; D unclear. Germline V gives CDR1 MNHEY, CDR2 SVGAGI. CDR3 length: 13 residues. Trimming pared 8 bases from V and 3 bases from J, leaving 13 bases between. Here the CDR3 DNA reads TGTGCCAGCTTTGCCGGAGGTTACTATGGCTACACCTTC. Its translation is CASFAGGYYGYTF.

This sequence joins TRBV7-2 and TRBJ1-6, with D perhaps TRBD1 (5 bases). V was shortened by 3 bases and J by 5 bases, with 8 bases between the two germline ends. CDR3 length: 14 residues. In germline, CDR1 is SGHTA, CDR2 FQGNSA. This CDR3 is CASSFSGHNSPLHF. CDR3 bases: TGTGCCAGCAGCTTCTCGGGACATAATTCACCCCTCCACTTT.